This T cell receptor beta chain appears in the sequencing data of a study of blood T cell repertoires in COVID-19. Germline V gene data show CDR1 as SGHVS and CDR2 as FQNEAQ. The J segment lost 2 bases and the V segment lost 1 base, leaving 2 bases of the junction unmatched. The length of the CDR3 is 16 residues. Profiling relied on immunoSEQ multiplex PCR, and the TCRdb table lists in-frame clones only, not all of them. The table includes 350,000 to 500,000 clones, around nine tenths detected once. Material for sequencing was PBMCs or T cells enriched from blood (not recorded which). V usage is TRBV7-8 and J usage is TRBJ2-3; 11 bases are a match to TRBD2. The source is a woman aged 18-29 years who had been exposed to COVID-19. The CDR3 loop is CASSLETSGDTDTQYF. In DNA form, the CDR3 reads TGTGCCAGCAGCTTAGAGACTAGCGGGGACACAGATACGCAGTATTTT.